The sequence of this T cell receptor beta chain was determined in a study of long-term antiretroviral therapy in people with HIV. In each sample, about 0.95-11 million cryopreserved PBMC were present before DNA extraction. Run at survey level, the immunoSEQ assay was version v3.0. Sequencing used immunoSEQ multiplex PCR; TCRdb keeps in-frame clones, though not all of them. The repertoire holds about 18,000 clones, with 80% to 90% as singletons. Trimming at V came to 5 bases and at J to 6 bases, leaving 12 bases not matched to a gene. Germline lookup yields CDR1 SGHAT and CDR2 FQNNGV. The CDR3 is 16 amino acids.

The starting material was unsorted PBMCs, obtained 0.6 years after starting antiretroviral therapy. The chain joins TRBV11-2 to TRBJ2-3; 9 nucleotides align to TRBD2. The receptor's source is a woman younger than 30 with HIV. The CDR3 sequence: CASSTLRGGGADTQYF. The CDR3 coding sequence is TGTGCCAGCAGCACCCTCCGTGGCGGGGGGGCCGATACGCAGTATTTT.